The next 28 T cell receptor beta chains were all read from a single sample in a study of cytomegalovirus exposure and HLA in healthy donors. TCRdb keeps only in-frame clones here, not all; method: immunoSEQ multiplex PCR. This sample yields some 290,000 clones, of which approximately 91% are seen a single time; around 0.96% belongs to the top ten. The sequenced sample was PBMCs. The receptor set was obtained from a man aged 25 to 40 in good health and CMV-seronegative.

This chain joins TRBV23-1 and TRBJ2-3, with TRBD1 matching over 8 bases. TRBV23-1 is annotated as an ORF whose role is uncertain. This CDR3 has 18 amino acids. The junction had 10 bases not matched to a gene; V was cut back by 0 bases and J by 2 bases. The CDR3 reads CASSQSAPQTGDTDTQYF. DNA for the CDR3: TGCGCCAGCAGTCAATCTGCCCCGCAGACAGGGGACACAGATACGCAGTATTTT.

V gene TRBV10-3 combines with J gene TRBJ2-7; D possibly corresponds to TRBD2 (5 bases). Deletions cut 2 bases from V and 3 bases from J, with 8 bases between. The CDR3 consists of 13 residues. Germline CDR1 reads ENHRY; CDR2 reads SYGVKD. In DNA form, the CDR3 reads TGTGCCATCAGTGAGGGTGAGGGCTACGAGCAGTACTTC. Encoded protein: CAISEGEGYEQYF.

The rearrangement uses TRBV5-1 and TRBJ2-7; 9 bases map to TRBD2. The V and J ends lost 0 bases and 1 base, in that order; junction bases with no gene match: 8. This CDR3 has 17 residues. The germline CDR1 and CDR2 sequences are SGHRS and YFSETQ. DNA for the CDR3: TGCGCCAGCAGCTTGGCCCGGCGGACTAGCGATTCCTACGAGCAGTACTTC. Translated, it gives CASSLARRTSDSYEQYF.

The chain employs TRBV2 and TRBJ2-7; the D gene is possibly TRBD2 (6 bases). The CDR3 loop spans 12 amino acids. Germline CDR1 is SNHLY and CDR2 is FYNNEI. V shed 11 bases and J shed 2 bases, with 13 bases lying between them. The CDR3 nucleotides are TGTGCCGCACGGGAGAGGACCTACGAGCAGTACTTC. It translates to CAARERTYEQYF.

The chain uses TRBV14 and TRBJ2-1, with D possibly matching TRBD1 (6 bases). Trimming shortened V by 2 bases and J by 7 bases, and 12 bases separated the two germline ends. CDR1 and CDR2 (germline): SGHDN, FVKESK. The CDR3 is 14 residues long. CDR3 protein: CASSQIHRENEQFF. CDR3 bases: TGTGCCAGCAGCCAAATACACAGGGAAAATGAGCAGTTCTTC.

CDR3: CASSPQAGAAFEQYF. As DNA, the CDR3 is TGTGCCAGCTCACCTCAAGCGGGGGCCGCCTTCGAGCAGTACTTC. V and J are TRBV18 and TRBJ2-7; 8 nucleotides align to TRBD2. The ends lost 3 bases at V and 6 bases at J; junction bases unmatched: 10. The CDR3 consists of 15 residues. Per the germline V gene, CDR1 is KGHSH and CDR2 is LQKENI.

The chain links TRBV7-2 to TRBJ2-3, with 13 bases matching TRBD2. This CDR3 is built from 19 residues. Per the germline V gene, CDR1 is SGHTA and CDR2 is FQGNSA. V trimming: 1 base; J trimming: 4 bases; junction bases outside the gene matches: 11. The CDR3 bases are TGTGCCAGCAGCTTAGTGGTACCGGGACTAGCGGGGCGGCCAGATACGCAGTATTTT. Amino acid sequence: CASSLVVPGLAGRPDTQYF.

The V and J genes are TRBV5-1 and TRBJ2-5; D may be TRBD2 (6 bases). This CDR3 spans 15 amino acids. Germline values: CDR1 SGHRS, CDR2 YFSETQ. V gave up 1 base and J gave up 1 base, with 11 bases separating them. This chain's CDR3 is CASSLFGGFQETQYF. The CDR3 nucleotides read TGCGCCAGCAGCTTGTTCGGGGGATTCCAAGAGACCCAGTACTTC.

The rearrangement joins TRBV30 to TRBJ1-5; D is perhaps TRBD1 (6 bases). The CDR3 runs to 17 residues. Germline V gives CDR1 GTSNPN, CDR2 SVGIG (reference sequence). V lost 2 bases and J 0 bases, leaving 17 bases between the germline ends. CDR3 region: CAWSTGKNPSSNQPQHF. CDR3 in DNA: TGTGCCTGGAGTACAGGGAAAAACCCTTCTAGCAATCAGCCCCAGCATTTT.

The rearrangement joins TRBV5-1 to TRBJ1-2; 7 positions agree with TRBD1. This CDR3 has 18 amino acids. Looked up from germline, CDR1 is SGHRS and CDR2 is YFSETQ. Losses at the gene ends were 1 base for V and 8 bases for J; bases not matched to a gene: 20. The CDR3 DNA follows: TGCGCCAGCAGCTTGACGGGGCCCATGACAGGGTCGTTTCCGGGCTACACCTTC. Translated, it gives CASSLTGPMTGSFPGYTF.

J is TRBJ2-7 and V is TRBV5-6; a possible D gene is TRBD1 (7 bases). The CDR3 extends over 15 amino acids. The germline V gene has CDR1 SGHDT and CDR2 YYEEEE. Trimming took 6 bases from V and 0 from J, leaving 16 bases between them. The CDR3 bases are TGTGCCAGCACATGGGGGGCAGGGGGCTCCTACGAGCAGTACTTC. Protein: CASTWGAGGSYEQYF.

The gene calls are TRBV9 and TRBJ1-1; a possible D gene is TRBD1 (5 bases). There are 15 residues in the CDR3. V was cut by 3 bases and J by 1 base, with 13 bases left in between. Per the germline V gene, CDR1 is SGDLS and CDR2 is YYNGEE. The CDR3 reads CASSGRGTGNTEAFF. The CDR3 nucleotides read TGTGCCAGCAGCGGACGGGGGACGGGGAACACTGAAGCTTTCTTT.

The genes are TRBV5-1 and TRBJ2-1; TRBD2 might be the D (5 bases). V gave up 4 bases and J gave up 4 bases, with 9 bases separating them. CDR3 length equals 13 residues. The germline gives CDR1 SGHRS, CDR2 YFSETQ. The CDR3 loop is CASSPDSYNEQFF. CDR3 bases: TGCGCCAGCAGCCCGGACTCGTACAATGAGCAGTTCTTC.

The sample holds one count of this clone. V usage is TRBV4-1 and J usage is TRBJ1-2; no clear D. The CDR3 contains 15 residues. V was trimmed by 4 bases and J by 1 base, leaving 13 bases between them. The germline gives CDR1 MGHRA, CDR2 YSYEKL. The CDR3 loop is CASSPREAGNYGYTF. The CDR3 nucleotides are TGCGCCAGCAGCCCAAGGGAGGCGGGTAACTATGGCTACACCTTC.

This chain links TRBV2 with TRBJ1-2, with 8 bases lining up with TRBD1. The trim removed 5 bases at V and 8 bases at J, leaving 13 bases unmatched. Germline assignment: CDR1 SNHLY and CDR2 FYNNEI. This CDR3 is built from 15 residues. The CDR3 sequence: CASSFLTGTGIGYTF. As DNA, the CDR3 is TGTGCCAGCAGTTTTCTTACCGGGACAGGCATCGGCTACACCTTC.

V usage is TRBV18 and J usage is TRBJ2-7; D gene unclear. The V and J ends lost 5 bases and 6 bases respectively, with 20 bases between them. The CDR3 has 15 amino acids. Germline V lookup: CDR1 KGHSH, CDR2 LQKENI. In DNA, the CDR3 is TGTGCCAGCTCAACCGGGTCAGAAAAGCTCTCCGAGCAGTACTTC. Encoded protein: CASSTGSEKLSEQYF.

V gene TRBV5-6 combines with J gene TRBJ2-1; 11 nucleotides line up with TRBD1. CDR3 length: 17 amino acids. With 2 bases clipped from V and 3 bases from J, the junction kept 7 bases outside the gene matches. Germline-derived CDR1 and CDR2 are SGHDT and YYEEEE. The CDR3 coding sequence is TGTGCCAGCAGCTTTTACGGACAGGGGGCGCTCTACAATGAGCAGTTCTTC. It is translated as CASSFYGQGALYNEQFF.

This sequence joins TRBV7-6 and TRBJ2-2; possible D gene TRBD2, 7 bases. Trimming cost V 2 bases and J 0 bases, with 10 bases left between them. CDR1 and CDR2 from the germline V gene are SGHVS and FNYEAQ. This CDR3 comprises 16 residues. The chain's CDR3 is CASSLRGGTNTGELFF. CDR3 coding DNA: TGTGCCAGCAGCTTACGCGGGGGCACGAACACCGGGGAGCTGTTTTTT.

The chain links TRBV11-3 to TRBJ2-1; D is undetermined. The germline V gene encodes CDR1 SGHNT and CDR2 YENEEA. V lost 0 bases and J 9 bases, leaving 3 bases between the germline ends. The CDR3 covers 11 residues. The CDR3 protein is CASSLESEQFF. CDR3 nucleotides: TGTGCCAGCAGCTTAGAGAGTGAGCAGTTCTTC.

As regards this clone: The same CDR3 also results from other DNA sequences found in this sample. This chain uses TRBV5-1 with TRBJ1-1, with D possibly matching TRBD1 (5 bases). Germline V CDR1 and CDR2: SGHRS, YFSETQ. Trimming stripped 4 bases from V and 4 bases from J, with 8 bases between. The CDR3 is 12 amino acids. CDR3: CASSLQGTEAFF. As DNA, the CDR3 is TGCGCCAGCAGCCTGCAGGGCACTGAAGCTTTCTTT.

The V gene is TRBV29-1, the J gene TRBJ2-1; 8 bases map to TRBD2. The CDR3 covers 12 residues. CDR1 and CDR2 from the germline V gene are SQVTM and ANQGSEA. The DNA for the CDR3 is TGCATCGGGGGGGTAGGGGTAAATGAGCAGTTCTTC. It specifies CIGGVGVNEQFF.

The V gene is TRBV7-8, the J gene TRBJ2-2, with 9 bases fitting TRBD1. The J segment lost 4 bases and the V segment lost 0 bases, leaving 3 bases of the junction unmatched. Germline CDR1 is SGHVS and CDR2 is FQNEAQ. The CDR3 has 16 residues. This CDR3 reads CASSLAGQGSTGELFF. In DNA form, the CDR3 reads TGTGCCAGCAGCTTAGCAGGACAGGGGAGCACCGGGGAGCTGTTTTTT.

The rearrangement joins TRBV5-1 to TRBJ1-2; D is uncertain. CDR1 is SGHRS, CDR2 YFSETQ, per germline. Trimming removed 0 bases from V and 3 bases from J, with 6 bases in between. The CDR3 extends over 13 amino acids. The chain's CDR3 is CASSLDGDYGYTF. The DNA for the CDR3 is TGCGCCAGCAGCTTGGACGGGGACTATGGCTACACCTTC.

The rearrangement links TRBV4-3 to TRBJ2-7; 13 bases agree with TRBD2. Germline V gene lookup returns CDR1 LGHNA and CDR2 YSLEER. The V segment lost 0 bases and the J segment 3 bases; nucleotides outside the gene matches: 2. This CDR3 has 16 residues. Here the CDR3 reads CASSQDWTSGSYEQYF. The CDR3 DNA sequence: TGCGCCAGCAGCCAAGATTGGACTAGCGGGAGCTACGAGCAGTACTTC.

This clone was found a few times. The chain is built from TRBV7-2 and TRBJ2-2; 9 nucleotides agree with TRBD2. The CDR3 has 16 residues. V dropped 3 bases and J dropped 7; count of bases not matched to a gene: 9. Germline CDR1 SGHTA, CDR2 FQGNSA. The CDR3 reads CASSFLAGWEDGELFF. As DNA, the CDR3 is TGTGCCAGCAGCTTTCTAGCGGGATGGGAAGACGGGGAGCTGTTTTTT.

The chain recombines TRBV6-5 with TRBJ2-3; 8 bases are shared with TRBD2. V lost 5 bases and J lost 2; bases outside the gene matches: 6. Germline assignment: CDR1 MNHEY and CDR2 SVGAGI. The CDR3 is made up of 15 amino acids. The CDR3 protein is CASSPLAAHTDTQYF. Written as DNA, the CDR3 is TGTGCCAGCAGTCCACTAGCGGCCCACACAGATACGCAGTATTTT.

The chain employs TRBV6-6 and TRBJ1-1, with D uncertain. Trimming removed 5 bases at V and 2 bases at J, with 9 bases between. The CDR3 contains 13 residues. Germline V gene sequence: CDR1 MNHNY, CDR2 SVGAGI (reference sequence). In DNA, the CDR3 is TGTGCCAGCAGTCTAACAGAAAACACTGAAGCTTTCTTT. Protein sequence: CASSLTENTEAFF.

In DNA, the CDR3 is TGTGCCAGTAGTGCCGACAGACCCGTAGTTGAGAACACTGAAGCTTTCTTT. The encoded protein is CASSADRPVVENTEAFF. The chain couples TRBV19 to TRBJ1-1, with D maybe TRBD1 (5 bases). V lost 5 bases, J lost 1 base, and 20 bases lay in between. Germline CDR1 reads LNHDA; CDR2 reads SQIVND (reference sequence). There are 17 residues in the CDR3.